The 31 T cell receptor beta chains below come from one sample, sequenced in a study of blood T cell repertoires in COVID-19 (TCRdb year 2020). Library preparation used the immunoSEQ multiplex PCR assay. The table was pulled from immuneACCESS by TCRdb, which kept in-frame rearrangements only. Such tables lose some clones; where checked, under half of the loss comes from unresolved V genes, and the rest has no known cause. This sample comprises approximately 15,000 clones, over 65% of them detected only once. The leading ten clones occupy roughly 14% of the sample. Input material: peripheral blood. These receptors came from a human donor in a cohort sampled during active COVID-19.

The rearrangement joins TRBV2 to TRBJ1-2, with a tentative D call TRBD1 (5 bases). The CDR3 contains 16 residues. In germline, CDR1 is SNHLY, CDR2 FYNNEI. Trimming cost V 7 bases and J 8 bases, with 26 bases left between them. The CDR3 nucleotides read TGTGCCAGCATCAGTCCGAGTCAGGGTACTTTTAGGGGCTACACCTTC. Translation: CASISPSQGTFRGYTF. The variable domain in full, completed from reference TRBV2 and TRBJ1-2, reads EPEVTQTPSHQVTQMGQEVILRCVPISNHLYFYWYRQILGQKVEFLVSFYNNEISEKSEIFDDQFSVERPDGSNFTLKIRSTKLEDSAMYFCASISPSQGTFRGYTFGSGTRLTVV.

This clone was recorded once. The chain has TRBV11-2 and TRBJ1-2, with D perhaps TRBD1 (5 bases). CDR1 and CDR2 (germline): SGHAT, FQNNGV. The CDR3 runs 12 residues. V gave up 4 bases and J gave up 8 bases, with 11 bases separating them. The CDR3 region is CASSSQGGGYTF. The CDR3, as DNA: TGTGCCAGCAGCTCGCAGGGAGGCGGCTACACCTTC.

In its sample, this clone was seen a few times. V and J are TRBV11-2 and TRBJ1-4, with no clear D. The germline V gene has CDR1 SGHAT and CDR2 FQNNGV. Deletions cut 0 bases from V and 8 bases from J, with 10 bases between. The CDR3 contains 14 residues. For the CDR3, the DNA is TGTGCCAGCAGCTTAGATCTGGTGGCAGAAAAACTGTTTTTT. It translates to CASSLDLVAEKLFF.

This clone has just a few counts. The chain recombines TRBV7-2 with TRBJ2-7; 8 bases match TRBD1. Trimming removed 4 bases from V and 6 bases from J; junction bases left unmatched: 8. The CDR3 totals 14 residues. Germline CDR1 reads SGHTA; CDR2 reads FQGNSA. CDR3 DNA: TGTGCCAGCAGCTCTACAGGGGGATTTAGCGAGCAGTACTTC. Residues: CASSSTGGFSEQYF. Full variable domain (outside the CDR3, taken from reference TRBV7-2 and TRBJ2-7): GAGVSQSPSNKVTEKGKDVELRCDPISGHTALYWYRQSLGQGLEFLIYFQGNSAPDKSGLPSDRFSAERTGGSVSTLTIQRTQQEDSAVYLCASSSTGGFSEQYFGPGTRLTVT.

This chain connects TRBV5-4 to TRBJ1-5, with D perhaps TRBD1 (6 bases). CDR1 and CDR2 from the germline V gene are SGHNT and YYREEE (reference sequence). The V gene lost 0 bases and the J gene lost 4 bases, with 8 bases spanning the gap. The CDR3 has 14 amino acids. This CDR3 reads CASSLDRANQPQHF. The CDR3 region has the DNA TGTGCCAGCAGCTTGGACAGGGCAAATCAGCCCCAGCATTTT. Full variable domain (remainder filled in from reference TRBV5-4 and TRBJ1-5): ETGVTQSPTHLIKTRGQQVTLRCSSQSGHNTVSWYQQALGQGPQFIFQYYREEENGRGNFPPRFSGLQFPNYSSELNVNALELDDSALYLCASSLDRANQPQHFGDGTRLSIL.

This chain links TRBV12-3 or TRBV12-4 with TRBJ2-2; maybe TRBD1 (5 bases). This CDR3 comprises 13 residues. V lost 6 bases and J 4 bases, leaving 9 bases between the germline ends. CDR3 protein: CASSQDITGELFF. The CDR3 DNA follows: TGTGCCAGCAGCCAGGACATCACCGGGGAGCTGTTTTTT.

This clone occurred once. The V call is TRBV27, the J call TRBJ1-2; the D gene is possibly TRBD1 (5 bases). CDR1 is MNHEY, CDR2 SMNVEV, per germline (reference sequence). Trimming left V 5 bases short and J 6 bases short, with 19 bases between. The CDR3 has 15 amino acids. CDR3 nucleotide sequence: TGTGCCAGCAGTCCCAGAGGAGTAGGGGATGATGGCTACACCTTC. This encodes CASSPRGVGDDGYTF.

The chain links TRBV5-1 to TRBJ2-7; TRBD2 agrees at 7 bases. The CDR3 length is 16 residues. V dropped 2 bases and J dropped 5; count of bases not matched to a gene: 13. The germline V gene has CDR1 SGHRS and CDR2 YFSETQ. As DNA, the CDR3 is TGCGCCAGCAGCTTTTACGGCGGGAGATTGACCCACGAGCAGTACTTC. Protein: CASSFYGGRLTHEQYF.

This rearrangement joins TRBV5-6 to TRBJ2-3; the match to TRBD2 covers 12 bases. The J segment lost 3 bases and the V segment lost 0 bases, leaving 2 bases of the junction unmatched. The CDR3 length is 16 residues. The germline V gene encodes CDR1 SGHDT and CDR2 YYEEEE. The CDR3 loop reads CASSLEGTSGTDTQYF. CDR3 sequence (DNA): TGTGCCAGCAGCTTGGAAGGGACTAGCGGGACAGATACGCAGTATTTT.

V usage is TRBV19 and J usage is TRBJ2-7, with a tentative D call TRBD2 (6 bases). CDR3 size: 15 residues. With 3 bases removed from V and 0 bases from J, the gap between germline ends came to 12 bases. CDR1 and CDR2 (germline): LNHDA, SQIVND (reference sequence). CDR3 region: CASSIQRGGSYEQYF. The CDR3 DNA sequence: TGTGCCAGTAGTATTCAAAGGGGAGGCTCCTACGAGCAGTACTTC. Combining the CDR3 with reference TRBV19 and TRBJ2-7 gives the whole variable domain DGGITQSPKYLFRKEGQNVTLSCEQNLNHDAMYWYRQDPGQGLRLIYYSQIVNDFQKGDIAEGYSVSREKKESFPLTVTSAQKNPTAFYLCASSIQRGGSYEQYFGPGTRLTVT.

This chain connects TRBV30 to TRBJ2-3; 7 bases agree with TRBD1. V lost 3 bases, J lost 5 bases, and 8 bases stayed unmatched. Germline V gene lookup returns CDR1 GTSNPN and CDR2 SVGIG (reference sequence). The CDR3 runs 14 residues. In DNA form, the CDR3 reads TGTGCCTGGAGGCCGGGAACAGGGGTAGATACGCAGTATTTT. Translated: CAWRPGTGVDTQYF.

This chain joins TRBV28 and TRBJ2-1; TRBD2 agrees at 10 bases. The V segment lost 7 bases and the J segment 10 bases; nucleotides outside the gene matches: 10. Looked up from germline, CDR1 is MDHEN and CDR2 is SYDVKM. This CDR3 has 14 amino acids. The CDR3, as DNA: TGTGCCAGCAATTCTGGACTAGCGGATCCCGAGCAGTTCTTC. Translated: CASNSGLADPEQFF.

The chain uses TRBV11-3 and TRBJ2-1, with 14 bases aligning to TRBD2. J gave up 10 bases and V 1 base, and 12 bases lay outside the gene matches. CDR1 and CDR2 from the germline V gene are SGHNT and YENEEA. The CDR3 loop spans 18 amino acids. CDR3 DNA: TGTGCCAGCAGCTTAGGGAACCCGGGACTAGCGGGAGTGGAGGAGCAGTTCTTC. It codes for CASSLGNPGLAGVEEQFF.

The chain recombines TRBV6-5 with TRBJ2-7; 7 bases fit TRBD1. Germline V gene lookup returns CDR1 MNHEY and CDR2 SVGAGI. Trimming at V came to 6 bases and at J to 1 base, leaving 6 bases not matched to a gene. The CDR3 runs 14 residues. The CDR3 sequence is CASSLQGNSYEQYF. The CDR3 DNA reads TGTGCCAGCAGCCTACAGGGGAATTCCTACGAGCAGTACTTC.

V gene TRBV6-6 combines with J gene TRBJ2-7; D is uncertain. The ends were cut back, 6 bases at V and 2 bases at J, with 11 bases in the middle. The CDR3 has 13 residues. The V gene's germline CDR1 is MNHNY and CDR2 SVGAGI (reference sequence). This CDR3 reads CASSPVQTYEQYF. In nucleotides, the CDR3 is TGTGCCAGCAGCCCCGTTCAGACCTACGAGCAGTACTTC.

This clone turned up a few times. The genes are TRBV28 and TRBJ1-5, with D possibly being TRBD1 (5 bases). Germline V gene data show CDR1 as MDHEN and CDR2 as SYDVKM. Trimming stripped 6 bases from V and 8 bases from J, with 11 bases between. The CDR3 covers 12 residues. Here the CDR3 DNA reads TGTGCCAGCAGGCAGGGTCTCGAGCCCCAGCATTTT. Translated: CASRQGLEPQHF.

In its sample, this clone was seen a few times. The V call is TRBV6-2 or TRBV6-3, the J call TRBJ2-5, with TRBD1 matching over 9 bases. CDR3 size: 14 residues. J was trimmed by 10 bases and V by 4 bases; bases with no gene match: 10. Germline loops: CDR1 MNHEY, CDR2 SVGEGT. This chain's CDR3 is CASSSLRTGVNQYF. As DNA, the CDR3 is TGTGCCAGCAGTTCCCTTCGGACAGGGGTGAACCAGTACTTC.

This clone is a singleton in its sample. CDR3 in DNA: TGCAGTGCTTTACTCGGGAATGAGCAGTTCTTC. It translates to CSALLGNEQFF. This chain uses TRBV20-1 with TRBJ2-1; D call uncertain. CDR3 length: 11 amino acids. CDR1 is DFQATT, CDR2 SNEGSKA, per germline (reference sequence). The V gene lost 5 bases and the J gene lost 7 bases, with 9 bases spanning the gap.

This clone was recorded only once. The chain has TRBV19 and TRBJ1-4; 8 bases line up with TRBD1. The CDR3 is 13 residues long. The trim removed 7 bases at V and 8 bases at J, leaving 6 bases unmatched. Per the germline V gene, CDR1 is LNHDA and CDR2 is SQIVND (reference sequence). In DNA form, the CDR3 reads TGTGCCAGTAAGGCCCAGGGGGCGGAAAAACTGTTTTTT. Its translation: CASKAQGAEKLFF. The variable domain in full, completed from reference TRBV19 and TRBJ1-4, reads DGGITQSPKYLFRKEGQNVTLSCEQNLNHDAMYWYRQDPGQGLRLIYYSQIVNDFQKGDIAEGYSVSREKKESFPLTVTSAQKNPTAFYLCASKAQGAEKLFFGSGTQLSVL.

This rearrangement joins TRBV3-1 (or the pseudogene TRBV3-2) to TRBJ1-1; a weak D match, TRBD1 (5 bases). This CDR3 is 14 amino acids long. The V gene's germline CDR1 is LGHDT and CDR2 YNNKEL (reference sequence). The V end lost 4 bases, the J end lost 5 bases, and 14 bases lay between the germline ends. The CDR3 DNA reads as TGTGCCAGCAGCCTATCTAGGGGCTCTACTGAAGCTTTCTTT. This encodes CASSLSRGSTEAFF.

This chain joins TRBV2 and TRBJ1-4; D is ambiguous. Germline V lookup: CDR1 SNHLY, CDR2 FYNNEI. V was pared by 2 bases and J by 4 bases, with 8 bases between. CDR3 length: 14 amino acids. CDR3 coding DNA: TGTGCCAGCAGTGAACTTCGGTATAATGAAAAACTGTTTTTT. Translation gives CASSELRYNEKLFF.

V gene TRBV12-1 combines with J gene TRBJ2-5; TRBD1 is taken as the D call from the table, unchecked against the DNA. TRBV12-1 is marked as a pseudogene. The CDR3 is 16 residues long. This chain's CDR3 is CASSSAGSGGVETQYF. DNA for the CDR3: TGTGCCAGCAGCTCGGCCGGTTCAGGGGGTGTGGAGACCCAGTACTTC.

The chain employs TRBV25-1 and TRBJ2-3; a weak D match, TRBD1 (5 bases). Germline CDR1 MGHDK, CDR2 SYGVNS. V lost 2 bases and J 4 bases, leaving 10 bases between the germline ends. The CDR3 has 14 amino acids. Here the CDR3 reads CASSESRVADTQYF. The CDR3 DNA sequence: TGTGCCAGCAGTGAAAGCAGGGTAGCAGATACGCAGTATTTT. Based on the CDR3 plus reference TRBV25-1 and TRBJ2-3, the full variable domain is EADIYQTPRYLVIGTGKKITLECSQTMGHDKMYWYQQDPGMELHLIHYSYGVNSTEKGDLSSESTVSRIRTEHFPLTLESARPSHTSQYLCASSESRVADTQYFGPGTRLTVL.

The genes are TRBV14 and TRBJ2-3; TRBD2 might be the D (5 bases). This CDR3 comprises 15 residues. Germline CDR1 reads SGHDN; CDR2 reads FVKESK. With 1 base removed from V and 0 bases from J, the gap between germline ends came to 8 bases. This CDR3 reads CASSQATTSTDTQYF. The CDR3 DNA follows: TGTGCCAGCAGCCAAGCGACTACCAGCACAGATACGCAGTATTTT.

CDR3 in DNA: TGTGCCAGCAGCACCGAGGAGGAAAAACTGTTTTTT. Its protein product is CASSTEEEKLFF. The gene calls are TRBV5-6 and TRBJ1-4; D not resolved. Germline assignment: CDR1 SGHDT and CDR2 YYEEEE. There are 12 residues in the CDR3. V lost 4 bases, J lost 8 bases, and 9 bases lay in between.

The rearrangement links TRBV4-1 to TRBJ1-5; TRBD1 matches at 8 bases. Germline CDR1 is MGHRA and CDR2 is YSYEKL. Germline trimming cut 1 base from V and 7 bases from J; bases unmatched to any gene: 6. This CDR3 contains 15 residues. The CDR3, as DNA: TGCGCCAGCAGCCAAGGGACAGGGAATCGGCAGCCCCAGCATTTT. It encodes CASSQGTGNRQPQHF.

The genes are TRBV19 and TRBJ1-2; the D gene is possibly TRBD1 (6 bases). V was cut by 3 bases and J by 3 bases, with 8 bases left in between. Germline assignment: CDR1 LNHDA and CDR2 SQIVND (reference sequence). This CDR3 is built from 13 residues. The CDR3 reads CASSMTGHYGYTF. CDR3 in DNA: TGTGCCAGTAGTATGACAGGACACTATGGCTACACCTTC.

The chain has TRBV20-1 and TRBJ2-7, with D maybe TRBD1 (5 bases). The V end lost 1 base, the J end lost 12 bases, and 13 bases lay between the germline ends. CDR1 and CDR2 from the germline V gene are DFQATT and SNEGSKA (reference sequence). The CDR3 length is 11 residues. CDR3 in DNA: TGCAGTGCTAGAGGTCCTAGTAGGGGGTACTTC. Translated, it gives CSARGPSRGYF.

CDR3 in amino acids: CASSPGHRTDTQYF. The DNA of the CDR3 is TGTGCCAGCTCACCCGGACACCGCACAGATACGCAGTATTTT. The chain is built from TRBV18 and TRBJ2-3; a weak D match, TRBD1 (5 bases). V shed 3 bases and J shed 1 base, with 8 bases lying between them. CDR3 length: 14 amino acids. CDR1 and CDR2 (germline): KGHSH, LQKENI.

The gene calls are TRBV18 and TRBJ2-2; possible D gene TRBD2, 5 bases. CDR1 is KGHSH and CDR2 is LQKENI in the germline V gene. Trimming cost V 8 bases and J 4 bases, with 17 bases left between them. This CDR3 region has 15 residues. In DNA, the CDR3 is TGTGCCAGCCACGGACCAACTGGGAGCACCGGGGAGCTGTTTTTT. It yields the protein CASHGPTGSTGELFF.

This chain uses TRBV21-1 with TRBJ1-5. TRBV21-1 is recorded as a pseudogene. CDR3 length: 11 residues. The DNA for the CDR3 is TGTGCCAGCAGCAAAGGGAGGCCCCAGCATTTT. Protein sequence: CASSKGRPQHF.